This T cell receptor beta chain originates from a study of cytomegalovirus exposure and HLA in healthy donors (dated by TCRdb to 2016 to 2017). For the wider study: An earlier analysis of approximately 600 of the donors reported 250 to 350 Gb of sequence data and about 100 million unique TCR beta sequences from about 180 million T cells. Alongside the repertoire data, information on donor age, sex, ethnicity and CMV serostatus was compiled. A separate validation cohort of about 110 different subjects was used in addition to the approximately 700-subject first cohort. An earlier analysis of 500 to 650 of the donors applied high-throughput TCR beta sequencing to assess whether each TCR beta V gene segment acted as functional or pseudogenic. An early release covering some 640 HLA-typed donors comprised roughly 300 gigabases of sequencing data and around 80 million unique TCR sequences. Of the approximately 400 genotyped donors, over 65% fell in the genetic ancestry cluster associated with self-reported Caucasian donors. The study combined high-throughput TCR immunosequencing, statistical association of individual TCRs with disease status, and machine learning to predict cytomegalovirus infection status. The study aimed to test whether signatures of past pathogen exposure could be identified by cataloging public T cell receptors. Typing coverage varied by locus: about 620-630 donors for A, B, C, DRB1 and DQB1; about 520 for DQA1; over 600 for DPA1; some 470 for DPB1. The T cell repertoires of under 700 subjects were profiled by immunosequencing and related to cytomegalovirus serostatus. Across 398 genotyped donors of the cohort, an average of about 240,000 unique TCR beta nucleotide sequences per donor were sequenced, and around 20% of those sequences were non-productive. A later analysis re-analyzed previously published TCR beta repertoires from several hundred donors and added high-resolution HLA genotyping to study TCR occurrence patterns. A few DR-DQ haplotypes were handled as single units for association and clustering because linkage in the cohort was strong. A later genetic analysis took genome-wide SNP genotypes for about three fifths of the 666 donors and used that subset as a discovery cohort. In the later analysis, no new phenotypic data were used to find candidate immune exposures; instead, reliance was placed on TCR beta sequences and their occurrence across donors. All discovery cohort repertoires had been generated on a single sequencing platform. HLA typing covered class I and class II loci at four-digit resolution.

Study-level results and caveats: An earlier analysis of around 600 of the donors showed that most TCR beta V segments appeared in productive rearrangements either about 90% or about 30% of the time, which broadly matched IMGT annotations. In vitro tests confirmed that a few of the cytomegalovirus-associated TCR beta chains recognize cytomegalovirus antigens. V-gene and J-gene trimming of TCR beta chains was associated with a missense DCLRE1C variant in a later genetic analysis, and the association was replicated in an independent cohort. A later analysis found that most CMV-associated TCR beta chains appeared HLA-restricted, with HLA associations seemingly driven largely by CMV exposure. In a later analysis, HLA-associated TCR beta chains showed more clonal expansion and lower generation probabilities than non-associated chains that were equally common. A later analysis associated some 17,000 TCR beta sequences with specific HLA alleles at a false discovery rate of 0.05. Across donors, most TCR sequences were observed very rarely, whereas some public TCRs were present in many individuals. Assigning TCR associations to individual alleles was difficult when HLA alleles, especially DR and DQ, strongly co-occurred. The study gave a list of about 150 TCR beta chains associated with cytomegalovirus. Some IMGT-functional V segments, including TRBV6-2 and TRBV6-3, could not be told apart with the 87-base-pair reads, so those segments were excluded. In a later analysis, several top co-occurrence clusters were reported to appear linked to parvovirus B19, influenza, CMV and Epstein-Barr virus. The authors suggested that the approach could potentially be extended to other disease states and immunological phenotypes. Correlated functional status among segregating V segments might reflect linkage disequilibrium, but an unknown experimental factor could not be ruled out. Because counts were too low, some 17 rarely observed V segments, including chromosome 9 orphons, were left out of the earlier analysis of approximately 500 of the donors. The sequencing pipeline was judged likely to have produced a cluster of highly shared sequence variants as a technical artifact. In a later analysis, the rate of TCR association differed among HLA loci, with DRB1 alleles having the most associated TCRs and HLA-C alleles having the fewest. Roughly uniform sequencing depth across donors was assumed in presence/absence analyses, although this assumption may not hold. Immune exposure information for the cohort was limited to CMV serostatus. The classifier was reported to diagnose cytomegalovirus status with high specificity and sensitivity in both the original and validation cohorts. HLA typing was unavailable for some donors at each locus, so association tests used only the typed subset. A later genetic analysis reported fewer N-insertions in productive TCRs among donors in an Asian-associated ancestry cluster than the approximately 700-donor mean. A further reported finding was that TCR beta sequences accurately predicted the HLA-A and HLA-B alleles for most subjects in the first cohort. The cohort was sequenced for TCR beta chains only, and without alpha or paired-chain data the features that could be detected were limited.

Taken from cysteine to phenylalanine, the CDR3 has 14 residues. This entry keeps only the CDR3 DNA: 42 bases, framed from base 1. V was cut back by 3 bases and J by 1 base, leaving a gap of 10 bases between them. Via the germline V gene, CDR1 is SGHNT and CDR2 YENEEA. Concerning this clone itself: Its target antigen remains unknown. It has no much larger one-base neighbor in the sample; base qualities were not kept.

In total, 630 or so healthy bone marrow donors made up the cohort. At the time of sampling, all cohort members were nominally healthy, though unrecorded immune exposures were likely present. The donor was CMV seronegative and was included in the group of several hundred seronegative cohort members. A peripheral blood sample was provided by each donor, and peripheral blood mononuclear cells were used for TCR beta sequencing. Genomic DNA extraction from the blood cell samples was performed with the Qiagen DNeasy Blood Extraction Kit. The method was the immunoSEQ multiplex PCR assay. A mixture of 60 forward primers for TCR Vbeta segments and 13 reverse primers for TCR Jbeta segments was used in the multiplex PCR. The CDR3 region of rearranged TCR beta genes was amplified from genomic DNA by a multiplex PCR assay. Amplified TCR beta libraries were sequenced as 87-base-pair reads on the Illumina HiSeq System. The paper's processing steps were these. A later analysis counted tens of millions of unique TCR beta chains across the approximately 700 repertoires, and roughly 9.9 million of these chains were shared by at least two donors. A nearest-neighbor algorithm error-corrected the raw reads and collapsed the reads into unique sequences, merging closely related sequences to remove PCR and sequencing errors. To assign V, D and J gene segments, CDR3 sequences were aligned to IMGT reference sequences. For a sequence to be retained, at least a six-nucleotide match to both a V gene segment and a J gene segment was required. A rearrangement was called productive if the CDR3 had no stop codons and remained in frame with V and J, and every other rearrangement was called non-productive. Following IMGT convention, CDR3 was defined as the stretch from the second conserved V-encoded cysteine up to the conserved J-encoded phenylalanine. In an earlier analysis of roughly 610 of the donors, sequences lacking an unambiguous match to a single V gene segment were excluded. An earlier analysis of fewer than 750 of the donors called V segments functional above 56.7% productive rearrangements and segregating when the between-donor standard deviation exceeded 5%. To diagnose cytomegalovirus status from the catalog of TCR beta chain sequences, a statistical classification framework was built. A later analysis assigned V and J genes by comparing TCR nucleotide sequences with IMGT/GENE-DB human TR gene sequences. A later analysis assigned CDR3 sequences and most-parsimonious VDJ recombination scenarios with the TCRdist pipeline. In a later analysis, each TCR beta chain was defined by its CDR3 amino acid sequence together with its V-gene family, and reads without a unique V-gene family were excluded. As a way to deal with suspected cross-contamination and a sequencing artifact, a later analysis dropped over 550 nucleotide sequences that were highly shared and had low generation probability. In a later analysis, a clonal expansion index was calculated for each public chain from normalized within-repertoire ranks of inferred template counts. In a later analysis, generation probabilities were computed with a VDJ recombination model fitted to out-of-frame rearrangements, and the resulting probabilities were checked against IGoR. A later analysis scored TCR-TCR, TCR-HLA and TCR-CMV co-occurrence with hypergeometric tests, applying a repertoire-size bias correction to TCR pairs. A later analysis estimated false discovery rates by permuting HLA or CMV assignments 20 times. In a later analysis, co-occurring TCRs were grouped using DBSCAN, and TCRdist sequence similarity was added for clustering within HLA-allele-positive subsets. Repertoires with fewer than 30,000 or more than 120,000 public chains were left out of co-occurrence clustering, as were about five repertoires with anomalous nucleotide sharing. TCRdb stores this immuneACCESS table with in-frame sequences only. Part of the clones is absent; in the studies checked, under half of the shortfall reflects unresolved V genes, and no reason is known for the rest. That table is the source of V, J and clone size, and D and trimming were worked out from the DNA. This sample is represented by 210,000 or so clones; roughly 79% of them were singletons. The ten biggest clones cover around 0.57% of the sample.

The receptor's source is a woman aged 40 to 55 in good health and CMV-seronegative. The specimen sequenced was PBMCs. The sequence is built from TRBV11-3 and TRBJ2-7; tentative D gene TRBD1, with 6 bases matching. The DNA sequence reads TGTGCCAGCAGCTTCCTGGACAGTTCCTACGAGCAGTACTTC. Translated, this gives CASSFLDSSYEQYF.